This TCR beta chain was recorded in a study of Graves' ophthalmopathy and Graves' hyperthyroidism. Study-wide findings and caveats: From stable hyperthyroidism, ophthalmopathy was separated by a 13-signature model with around 90% sensitivity and roughly 81% specificity.

Cases classed as stable hyperthyroidism had no ophthalmopathy within 18 months of follow-up. Patients were left out if they had other autoimmune diseases, uncontrolled infections, pregnancy or lactation. The ends were cut back, 0 bases at V and 3 bases at J, with 13 bases in the middle. The CDR3 consists of 15 residues. CDR1 is SGHRS and CDR2 is YFSETQ in the germline V gene. From RNA, the CDR3 regions of TCR beta chains were amplified and sequenced. Following a first-round RT-PCR that used HTBI primers, a second-round multiplex PCR was carried out. TCRdb ran MiXCR on the multiplex PCR reads and lists one entry per CDR3 protein. The sample shows about 620,000 distinct CDR3 sequences, 20% to 25% of them seen only once. As regards this clonotype: No antigen is known for it.

This sequence originates from a young woman with stable Graves' hyperthyroidism. Some clones in this sample may be carry-over from other donors' samples. This rearrangement joins TRBV5-1 to TRBJ2-7; D remains ambiguous. Sequenced material: peripheral blood. CDR3 protein: CASSLEGLPGYEQYF. The CDR3 DNA is TGCGCCAGCAGCTTGGAGGGATTGCCTGGCTACGAGCAGTACTTC.